This entry lists 10 T cell receptor beta chains sequenced from one sample in a study of blood T cell repertoires in COVID-19. Assay used: immunoSEQ multiplex PCR; TCRdb lists only in-frame clones, some missing. The sample consists of tens of thousands of clones, 70% to 90% of them appearing once. Sample: peripheral blood. The receptors stem from an elderly woman with acute or convalescent COVID-19.

This chain uses TRBV7-9 with TRBJ2-7; a weak D match, TRBD1 (5 bases). The CDR3 loop spans 16 amino acids. Germline CDR1 SEHNR, CDR2 FQNEAQ (reference sequence). The V end lost 4 bases, the J end lost 2 bases, and 18 bases lay between the germline ends. Here the CDR3 DNA reads TGTGCCAGCAGCTCGGCCCTCCAGGCAGGGCCCTACGAGCAGTACTTC. Translating gives CASSSALQAGPYEQYF.

The chain is built from TRBV9 and TRBJ1-3, with D tentatively TRBD1 (6 bases). V lost 3 bases and J lost 4, with 8 bases in between. The germline gives CDR1 SGDLS, CDR2 YYNGEE. The CDR3 runs 13 residues. CDR3 sequence: CASSEGVGNTIYF. DNA of the CDR3: TGTGCCAGCAGCGAGGGGGTCGGAAACACCATATATTTT.

This chain links TRBV7-9 with TRBJ1-4; 9 positions match TRBD1. V was pared by 4 bases and J by 7 bases, with 10 bases of the junction left unmatched. Germline values: CDR1 SEHNR, CDR2 FQNEAQ (reference sequence). This CDR3 spans 16 amino acids. CDR3 bases: TGTGCCAGCAGCTGGGGGAGGACAGGGGCCGGTGAAAAACTGTTTTTT. This codes for CASSWGRTGAGEKLFF.

The V call is TRBV7-9, the J call TRBJ2-7; 12 bases agree with TRBD1. The CDR3 is 18 amino acids. V shed 4 bases and J 1 base; nucleotides not matched to a gene: 11. The germline V gene has CDR1 SEHNR and CDR2 FQNEAQ (reference sequence). The DNA for the CDR3 is TGTGCCAGCAGCTCCGGGGACAGGGGGCGCGAGAGGTCCTACGAGCAGTACTTC. It specifies CASSSGDRGRERSYEQYF.

This chain connects TRBV7-3 to TRBJ2-2; weak D call: TRBD2 (5 bases). Germline loops: CDR1 SGHTA, CDR2 FQGTGA. This CDR3 is built from 14 residues. The V end lost 4 bases, the J end lost 5 bases, and 11 bases lay between the germline ends. CDR3 loop: CASSSFGVTGELFF. For the CDR3, the DNA is TGTGCCAGCAGCTCCTTCGGGGTTACCGGGGAGCTGTTTTTT.

The chain employs TRBV7-8 and TRBJ1-5; D unresolved. From germline, CDR1 is SGHVS and CDR2 FQNEAQ. The CDR3 totals 13 residues. The ends were cut back, 5 bases at V and 6 bases at J, with 11 bases in the middle. CDR3 region: CASSPHRGQPQHF. CDR3 DNA sequence: TGTGCCAGCAGCCCTCATCGGGGTCAGCCCCAGCATTTT.

The chain couples TRBV5-4 to TRBJ2-3; TRBD2 aligns across 8 bases. Germline CDR1 reads SGHNT; CDR2 reads YYREEE (reference sequence). The CDR3 runs 16 residues. After removal of 4 bases from V and 3 bases from J, the junction contained 10 bases not matched to a gene. This CDR3 reads CASSPSRGGRTDTQYF. The CDR3 bases are TGTGCCAGCAGCCCCTCCCGGGGGGGCCGGACAGATACGCAGTATTTT.

The rearrangement joins TRBV25-1 to TRBJ1-2; 9 positions match TRBD1. The germline gives CDR1 MGHDK, CDR2 SYGVNS. V was pared by 6 bases and J by 1 base, with 3 bases of the junction left unmatched. CDR3 length: 14 residues. CDR3 residues: CASSRQGVNYGYTF. CDR3 in DNA: TGTGCCAGCAGCCGACAGGGGGTTAACTATGGCTACACCTTC.

This rearrangement joins TRBV7-9 to TRBJ1-1, with 7 nucleotides matching TRBD1. After removal of 5 bases from V and 6 bases from J, the junction contained 6 bases not matched to a gene. The CDR3 is 13 amino acids. The germline V gene has CDR1 SEHNR and CDR2 FQNEAQ (reference sequence). In nucleotides, the CDR3 is TGTGCCAGCAGCCCCGACAGGGCCGCTGAAGCTTTCTTT. This gives the protein CASSPDRAAEAFF.

V is TRBV5-1 and J is TRBJ2-1, with 10 bases lining up with TRBD2. The CDR3 is 15 amino acids. Germline V lookup: CDR1 SGHRS, CDR2 YFSETQ. The junction had 2 bases not matched to a gene; V was cut back by 2 bases and J by 3 bases. The CDR3 reads CASSLTSGVYNEQFF. CDR3 bases: TGCGCCAGCAGCTTAACTAGCGGGGTCTACAATGAGCAGTTCTTC.